Presented here are 5 T cell receptor beta chains from one specimen sequenced in a study of T cells in Graves' hyperthyroidism and ophthalmopathy. RNA transcripts served as the template for amplifying TCR beta CDR3 regions. HTBI primers drove first-round RT-PCR of the TCR CDR3. TCRdb fed the multiplex PCR reads into MiXCR, producing one record per CDR3 protein. This sample has 450,000 to 600,000 distinct CDR3 sequences, with nearly 20% found just once. Sequencing used blood. The origin of the receptors is a man aged 40-49 years with Graves' ophthalmopathy.

This clonotype was seen just once. The chain employs TRBV20-1 and TRBJ2-7; D perhaps matches TRBD2 (5 bases). Trimming left V 2 bases short and J 9 bases short, with 23 bases between. This CDR3 contains 15 residues. Germline V gene sequence: CDR1 DFQATT, CDR2 SNEGSKA (reference sequence). The CDR3 sequence: CSARSAFGPTRRQYF. DNA of the CDR3: TGCAGTGCTAGAAGTGCCTTTGGGCCTACTAGGAGGCAGTACTTC.

This clonotype has more than one count but fewer than ten. The chain recombines TRBV30 with TRBJ1-4, with D unclear. This CDR3 comprises 12 residues. Germline-derived CDR1 and CDR2 are GTSNPN and SVGIG (reference sequence). Trimming pared 2 bases from V and 2 bases from J, leaving 3 bases between. In nucleotides, the CDR3 is TGTGCCTGGAGTAAGACTAATGAAAAACTGTTTTTT. The encoded protein is CAWSKTNEKLFF. Drawing the rest from reference TRBV30 and TRBJ1-4, the complete variable domain is SQTIHQWPATLVQPVGSPLSLECTVEGTSNPNLYWYRQAAGRGLQLLFYSVGIGQISSEVPQNLSASRPQDRQFILSSKKLLLSDSGFYLCAWSKTNEKLFFGSGTQLSVL.

About this clonotype: Since a much larger clone is just one base distant, this may be a read error. This chain joins TRBV7-8 and TRBJ1-3; tentatively, D is TRBD1 (6 bases). This CDR3 spans 15 amino acids. CDR1 SGHVS and CDR2 FQNEAQ come from the germline V gene. The CDR3 here is CVSRPDRISGNTIYF. As DNA, the CDR3 is TGTGTCAGCAGACCTGACAGGATCTCTGGAAACACCATATATTTT.

This clonotype was detected a few times. The chain joins TRBV9 to TRBJ1-1; D is ambiguous. The V and J ends lost 0 bases and 3 bases respectively, with 9 bases between them. The CDR3 loop spans 14 amino acids. Per germline, CDR1 SGDLS and CDR2 YYNGEE. CDR3 bases: TGTGCCAGCAGCGTAGGTGTGGGGTACACTGAAGCTTTCTTT. Amino acids: CASSVGVGYTEAFF.

The rearrangement uses TRBV29-1 and TRBJ1-1; 7 bases match TRBD1. J gave up 5 bases and V 2 bases, and 5 bases lay outside the gene matches. There are 13 residues in the CDR3. Germline assignment: CDR1 SQVTM and CDR2 ANQGSEA. CDR3 DNA sequence: TGCAGCGTTGAATTAGACAGGGTGACTGAAGCTTTCTTT. Amino acids: CSVELDRVTEAFF.